This T cell receptor beta chain was sequenced during a study of T cell responses to AZD1222 COVID-19 vaccine. Libraries were prepared by immunoSEQ multiplex PCR; TCRdb keeps only in-frame clonotypes and omits some of them. The sample consists of around 160,000 clones, 85% to 95% of them appearing once. The analysis combined second doses at about 4 or about 12 weeks. The germline V gene has CDR1 MGHDK and CDR2 SYGVNS. This CDR3 region has 13 residues. The V gene end was trimmed by 11 bases and the J gene end by 3 bases; junction bases not matched to a gene: 3. The sequence came from an adult who received the AZD1222 COVID-19 vaccine. V gene TRBV25-1 combines with J gene TRBJ2-1, with TRBD2 matching 11 bases. The sequenced sample was peripheral blood, obtained 28 days after the second AZD1222 dose. In DNA form, the CDR3 reads TGTGCCTCTGGACTAGCGGGCTACAATGAGCAGTTCTTC. Protein sequence: CASGLAGYNEQFF.